The following is a T cell receptor (beta chain) sequence with its context. Profiled with immunoSEQ multiplex PCR; TCRdb holds only in-frame clones, not every one. The sample has around 51,000 clones, approximately 94% seen once. This sample is part of a study of T cell changes during pregnancy in multiple sclerosis. The V end lost 1 base, the J end lost 2 bases, and 11 bases lay between the germline ends. CDR3 length: 15 residues. Germline V lookup: CDR1 SEHNR, CDR2 FQNEAQ (reference sequence). The specimen was CD4+ T cells from peripheral blood mononuclear cells, collected in the second trimester of pregnancy. This sequence joins TRBV7-9 and TRBJ1-1; D not resolved. This clonotype was sampled from a female donor with multiple sclerosis, enrolled in a pregnancy study. CDR3 region: CASSLGPGLNTEAFF. The CDR3 DNA follows: TGTGCCAGCAGCTTAGGTCCCGGACTAAACACTGAAGCTTTCTTT.